One and the same sample provided the 24 T cell receptor beta chains below, sequenced in a study of human T cells and chemical hapten exposure. MiXCR, run by TCRdb on the RACE reads, gives a single entry per CDR3 protein. Seen here are tens of thousands of distinct CDR3 sequences, roughly 9% observed once, and the top ten hold about 9.6%. Noted time point: pre-sensitization, week 0. Treatment given: therapeutic diphenylcyclopropenone sensitization with weekly scalp DPC. Someone pulled total RNA out of unfractionated whole blood. Sample: whole blood, taken in connection with sensitization to the hapten diphenylcyclopropenone (DPC). These TCRs come from a woman between 25 and 40 years old with alopecia areata. Some clones in this sample may be carry-over from other donors' samples.

In its sample, this clonotype was seen many times. V is TRBV28 and J is TRBJ1-5; 7 nucleotides agree with TRBD1. Germline-derived CDR1 and CDR2 are MDHEN and SYDVKM. This CDR3 is built from 16 residues. The junction had 9 bases not matched to a gene; V was cut back by 6 bases and J by 1 base. The CDR3 nucleotides are TGTGCCAGCAGAGGATACAGGGGATCGAGCAATCAGCCCCAGCATTTT. As protein: CASRGYRGSSNQPQHF.

In this sample, this clonotype turned up a few times. The V gene is TRBV7-2, the J gene TRBJ1-2; maybe TRBD1 (5 bases). CDR1 is SGHTA, CDR2 FQGNSA, per germline. Trimming removed 2 bases from V and 2 bases from J, with 9 bases in between. This CDR3 region has 14 residues. CDR3 residues: CASSLQQANYGYTF. The CDR3 DNA is TGTGCCAGCAGCTTACAACAGGCCAACTATGGCTACACCTTC.

This clonotype was seen ten or more times. The chain carries TRBV20-1 and TRBJ1-5; 8 bases match TRBD1. CDR1 and CDR2 (germline): DFQATT, SNEGSKA (reference sequence). The length of the CDR3 is 13 residues. Unmatched junction bases numbered 7, after V lost 6 bases and J lost 6 bases. The CDR3 region has the DNA TGCAGTGCGCCACAGGGGGGGAGTCAGCCCCAGCATTTT. It specifies CSAPQGGSQPQHF.

This clonotype was found a few times. The genes are TRBV5-6 and TRBJ2-3; D uncertain. Germline lookup yields CDR1 SGHDT and CDR2 YYEEEE. With 6 bases removed from V and 1 base from J, the gap between germline ends came to 18 bases. The CDR3 spans 16 residues. CDR3 coding DNA: TGTGCCAGCACCCTCCGAAGAAACCCACGCACAGATACGCAGTATTTT. Translated: CASTLRRNPRTDTQYF. The variable domain in full, with the rest retrieved from reference TRBV5-6 and TRBJ2-3, is DAGVTQSPTHLIKTRGQQVTLRCSPKSGHDTVSWYQQALGQGPQFIFQYYEEEERQRGNFPDRFSGHQFPNYSSELNVNALLLGDSALYLCASTLRRNPRTDTQYFGPGTRLTVL.

The chain uses TRBV20-1 and TRBJ2-7; 9 nucleotides align to TRBD1. CDR1 is DFQATT, CDR2 SNEGSKA, per germline (reference sequence). The length of the CDR3 is 15 residues. Trimming cost V 0 bases and J 1 base; bases outside gene matches: 4. CDR3 DNA: TGCAGTGCTAGAGACACCGGGACAGGGTCCTACGAGCAGTACTTC. Residues: CSARDTGTGSYEQYF.

This sequence joins TRBV29-1 and TRBJ2-3; tentatively, D is TRBD2 (5 bases). This CDR3 contains 10 residues. Germline CDR1 reads SQVTM; CDR2 reads ANQGSEA. CDR3 bases: TGCAGTATGGAGGAAGATACGCAGTATTTT. Its protein product is CSMEEDTQYF.

This clonotype was seen a few times. The rearrangement links TRBV7-2 to TRBJ2-1; D is possibly TRBD2 (6 bases). Trimming removed 1 base from V and 5 bases from J, with 12 bases in between. CDR1 is SGHTA and CDR2 is FQGNSA in the germline V gene. The CDR3 has 15 amino acids. The CDR3 DNA follows: TGTGCCAGCAGCTTAGTATCGCGGGGAGACAATGAGCAGTTCTTC. It translates to CASSLVSRGDNEQFF.

The chain carries TRBV4-3 and TRBJ1-2, with no clear D. In germline, CDR1 is LGHNA, CDR2 YSLEER. The CDR3 sequence is 14 residues long. The germline V and J ends were trimmed by 0 bases and 0 bases, with 5 bases remaining between them. Here the CDR3 DNA reads TGCGCCAGCAGCCAAGAACGAGCTAACTATGGCTACACCTTC. This encodes CASSQERANYGYTF.

This clonotype was recorded many times. This chain connects TRBV21-1 to TRBJ2-7; the table's D call, TRBD2, has no DNA check behind it. TRBV21-1 is flagged as a pseudogene. The CDR3 covers 17 residues. The CDR3 coding sequence is TGTGCCAGCAGCAAAGTCTCGGACTGGAGATTCTCCTACGAGCAGTACTTC. Its protein product is CASSKVSDWRFSYEQYF.

To note about this clonotype: The junction departs from the called germline gene at one end, perhaps through a read error. V usage is TRBV18 and J usage is TRBJ2-3, with no clear D. The CDR3 has 13 amino acids. Germline CDR1 and CDR2: KGHSH and LQKENI. The CDR3 nucleotides are TGTGCCAGCTCCCTGGGTGGCACACATACGCAGTATTTT. It is translated as CASSLGGTHTQYF.

V and J are TRBV23-1 and TRBJ2-1; D is ambiguous. TRBV23-1 is labeled an ORF, and its function is uncertain. V was cut by 4 bases and J by 0 bases, with 16 bases left in between. The CDR3 length is 17 residues. The CDR3 loop reads CASSPQTHASSYNEQFF. CDR3 sequence (DNA): TGCGCCAGCAGTCCCCAGACCCACGCCTCCTCCTACAATGAGCAGTTCTTC.

Many counts were recorded for this clonotype. The chain is built from TRBV13 and TRBJ2-7; D may be TRBD2 (6 bases). Germline lookup yields CDR1 PRHDT and CDR2 FYEKMQ (reference sequence). This CDR3 is built from 15 residues. V was cut by 2 bases and J by 4 bases, with 15 bases left in between. The CDR3 reads CASSLRRGGLYEQYF. The CDR3 DNA reads as TGTGCCAGCAGCTTAAGGAGGGGCGGTTTGTACGAGCAGTACTTC.

This clonotype was observed at least ten times. The chain couples TRBV28 to TRBJ2-7, with a weak D call TRBD1 (5 bases). Germline V gene data show CDR1 as MDHEN and CDR2 as SYDVKM. This CDR3 region has 14 residues. The V gene lost 2 bases and the J gene lost 5 bases, with 13 bases spanning the gap. The CDR3 coding sequence is TGTGCCAGCAGTTTAGAGACAGAGACCAACGAGCAGTACTTC. Amino acids: CASSLETETNEQYF.

The CDR3 nucleotides read TGCAGCGTCAGAGCGGGGGGCCTAGGCACAGATACGCAGTATTTT. This encodes CSVRAGGLGTDTQYF. The chain uses TRBV29-1 and TRBJ2-3, with 9 bases matching TRBD2. The CDR3 length is 15 residues. Germline trimming cut 6 bases from V and 1 base from J; bases unmatched to any gene: 8. Germline CDR1 and CDR2: SQVTM and ANQGSEA.

This clonotype was seen a handful of times. This chain joins TRBV7-9 and TRBJ2-3, with 8 nucleotides matching TRBD1. Germline assignment: CDR1 SEHNR and CDR2 FQNEAQ (reference sequence). The V and J ends lost 5 bases and 5 bases, in that order; junction bases with no gene match: 18. This CDR3 spans 18 amino acids. The CDR3 spells CASSPAKGVTGGRDTQYF. In nucleotides, the CDR3 is TGTGCCAGCAGCCCTGCGAAGGGGGTTACAGGGGGACGAGATACGCAGTATTTT. Complete variable domain (other parts from reference TRBV7-9 and TRBJ2-3): DTGVSQNPRHKITKRGQNVTFRCDPISEHNRLYWYRQTLGQGPEFLTYFQNEAQLEKSRLLSDRFSAERPKGSFSTLEIQRTEQGDSAMYLCASSPAKGVTGGRDTQYFGPGTRLTVL.

This clonotype came up a few times. The chain joins TRBV5-6 to TRBJ2-2, with TRBD1 identical over 7 bases. V trimming: 5 bases; J trimming: 0 bases; junction bases outside the gene matches: 4. The CDR3 spans 15 residues. CDR1 and CDR2 (germline): SGHDT, YYEEEE. The DNA of the CDR3 is TGTGCCAGCAGAACCGGGACAGCGAACACCGGGGAGCTGTTTTTT. Encoded protein: CASRTGTANTGELFF. The complete variable domain, with remaining parts taken from reference TRBV5-6 and TRBJ2-2, reads DAGVTQSPTHLIKTRGQQVTLRCSPKSGHDTVSWYQQALGQGPQFIFQYYEEEERQRGNFPDRFSGHQFPNYSSELNVNALLLGDSALYLCASRTGTANTGELFFGEGSRLTVL.

The rearrangement links TRBV25-1 to TRBJ1-2; TRBD1 aligns across 12 bases. CDR1 is MGHDK and CDR2 is SYGVNS in the germline V gene. Unmatched junction bases numbered 5, after V lost 0 bases and J lost 6 bases. The CDR3 extends over 16 amino acids. The DNA for the CDR3 is TGTGCCAGCAGTGAATATGAGGGGACAGGGGGCCATGGCTACACCTTC. This gives the protein CASSEYEGTGGHGYTF.

Worth noting for this clonotype: Being one base from a much bigger clone, this may be a read error. The chain employs TRBV12-3 or TRBV12-4 and TRBJ1-1; D might be TRBD1 (6 bases). V lost 7 bases to trimming and J lost 6 bases, with 15 bases between them. The CDR3 spans 13 residues. Here the CDR3 reads CASKEGGCAEAFF. The CDR3 DNA sequence: TGTGCCAGCAAAGAGGGGGGTTGTGCTGAAGCTTTCTTT.

This clonotype was observed a handful of times. CDR3 residues: CASSLTILAGVSQETQYF. CDR3 in DNA: TGTGCCAGCTCCCTCACCATCCTAGCGGGGGTTAGCCAAGAGACCCAGTACTTC. The chain employs TRBV18 and TRBJ2-5; 10 bases fit TRBD2. Germline-derived CDR1 and CDR2 are KGHSH and LQKENI. V shed 6 bases, J shed 1 base, and the junction held 14 bases outside the gene matches. CDR3 length equals 18 residues.

The chain joins TRBV4-3 to TRBJ1-2; TRBD1 aligns across 8 bases. V was clipped by 0 bases and J by 3 bases; unmatched bases: 6. Per germline, CDR1 LGHNA and CDR2 YSLEER. The CDR3 spans 16 residues. This CDR3 reads CASSQEIHRGYYGYTF. CDR3 nucleotide sequence: TGCGCCAGCAGCCAAGAAATCCACAGGGGGTACTATGGCTACACCTTC.

This clonotype showed up just a few times. J is TRBJ2-1 and V is TRBV6-5; D call uncertain. The CDR3 covers 14 residues. The ends were cut back, 5 bases at V and 4 bases at J, with 12 bases in the middle. The germline CDR1 and CDR2 sequences are MNHEY and SVGAGI. CDR3 loop: CASSRIGSYNEQFF. The CDR3 DNA follows: TGTGCCAGCAGTAGAATAGGCAGTTACAATGAGCAGTTCTTC.

This clonotype has just a few counts. V is TRBV18 and J is TRBJ2-2; 9 positions agree with TRBD2. Germline V gene sequence: CDR1 KGHSH, CDR2 LQKENI. The ends lost 5 bases at V and 3 bases at J; junction bases unmatched: 19. This CDR3 has 20 amino acids. The CDR3 protein is CASSSHTLAGTYDDTGELFF. In nucleotides, the CDR3 is TGTGCCAGCTCATCCCATACCCTAGCGGGGACATACGACGACACCGGGGAGCTGTTTTTT.

A remark on this clonotype: The junction does not match germline at one end; this may be a read error. This chain links TRBV7-9 with TRBJ1-2; 10 bases map to TRBD1. Germline lookup yields CDR1 SEHNR and CDR2 FQNEAQ (reference sequence). The CDR3 is made up of 15 amino acids. The CDR3 DNA follows: TGTGCCAGCAGCTTATCGAGCTGGACAGGGGGTGGCGACACCTTC. This gives the protein CASSLSSWTGGGDTF.

This clonotype was detected a few times. The chain recombines TRBV4-3 with TRBJ1-5, with D unresolved. The CDR3 runs to 15 residues. V lost 0 bases and J lost 4, with 10 bases in between. Germline assignment: CDR1 LGHNA and CDR2 YSLEER. This CDR3 reads CASSQESVMNQPQHF. The CDR3 DNA sequence: TGCGCCAGCAGCCAAGAATCCGTGATGAATCAGCCCCAGCATTTT.